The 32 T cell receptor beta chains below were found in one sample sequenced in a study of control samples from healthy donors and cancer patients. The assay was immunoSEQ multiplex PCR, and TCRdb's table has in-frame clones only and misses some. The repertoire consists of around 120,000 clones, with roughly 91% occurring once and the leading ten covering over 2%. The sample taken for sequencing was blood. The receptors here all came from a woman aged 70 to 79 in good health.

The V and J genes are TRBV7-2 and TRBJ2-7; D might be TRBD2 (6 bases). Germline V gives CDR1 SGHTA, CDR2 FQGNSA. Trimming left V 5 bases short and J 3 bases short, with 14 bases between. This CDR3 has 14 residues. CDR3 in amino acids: CASSPRRGYYEQYF. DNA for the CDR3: TGTGCCAGCAGCCCCCGGAGGGGCTACTACGAGCAGTACTTC.

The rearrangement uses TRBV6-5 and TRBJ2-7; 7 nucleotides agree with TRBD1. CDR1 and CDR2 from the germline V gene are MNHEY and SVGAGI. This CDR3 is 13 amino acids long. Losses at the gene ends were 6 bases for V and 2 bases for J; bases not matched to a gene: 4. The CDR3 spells CASSRDSPYEQYF. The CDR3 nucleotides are TGTGCCAGCAGCCGGGACAGCCCCTACGAGCAGTACTTC.

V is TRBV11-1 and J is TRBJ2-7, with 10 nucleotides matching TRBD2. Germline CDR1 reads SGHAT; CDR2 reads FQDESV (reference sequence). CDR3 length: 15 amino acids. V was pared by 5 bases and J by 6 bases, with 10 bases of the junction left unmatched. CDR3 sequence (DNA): TGTGCCAGCAGCGGCGCGCTAGCGGGGGTGAGCGAGCAGTACTTC. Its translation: CASSGALAGVSEQYF.

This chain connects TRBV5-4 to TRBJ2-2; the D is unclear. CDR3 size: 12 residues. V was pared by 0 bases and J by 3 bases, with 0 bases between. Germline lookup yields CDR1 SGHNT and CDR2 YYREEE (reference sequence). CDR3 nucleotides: TGTGCCAGCAGCTTGGACACCGGGGAGCTGTTTTTT. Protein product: CASSLDTGELFF.

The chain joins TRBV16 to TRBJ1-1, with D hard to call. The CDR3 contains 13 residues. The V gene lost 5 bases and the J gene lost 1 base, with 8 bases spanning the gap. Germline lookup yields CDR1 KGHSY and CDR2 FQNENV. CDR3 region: CASSSTRNTEAFF. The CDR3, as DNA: TGTGCCAGCAGCAGCACCAGGAACACTGAAGCTTTCTTT.

The CDR3 DNA follows: TGTGCCAGCAGTGACCTCAGGAATCGCGTTTCACCCCTCCACTTT. This codes for CASSDLRNRVSPLHF. V gene TRBV6-1 combines with J gene TRBJ1-6; D is unclear. The V end was cut by 3 bases, the J end by 9 bases, with 15 bases between. Germline V gives CDR1 MNHNS, CDR2 SASEGT. This CDR3 region has 15 residues.

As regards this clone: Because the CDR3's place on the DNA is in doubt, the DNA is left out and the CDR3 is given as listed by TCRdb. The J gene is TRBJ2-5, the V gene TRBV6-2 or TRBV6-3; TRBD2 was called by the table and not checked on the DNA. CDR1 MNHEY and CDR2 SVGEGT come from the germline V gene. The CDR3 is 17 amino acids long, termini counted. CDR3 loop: CASSSGRGDPVLRTGYF.

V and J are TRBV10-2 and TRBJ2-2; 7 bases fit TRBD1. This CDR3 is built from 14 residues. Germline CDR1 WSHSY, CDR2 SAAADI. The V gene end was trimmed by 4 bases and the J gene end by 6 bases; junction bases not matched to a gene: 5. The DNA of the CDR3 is TGCGCCAGCAGTGTTGACAGGGTCCCCGGGGAGCTGTTTTTT. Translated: CASSVDRVPGELFF.

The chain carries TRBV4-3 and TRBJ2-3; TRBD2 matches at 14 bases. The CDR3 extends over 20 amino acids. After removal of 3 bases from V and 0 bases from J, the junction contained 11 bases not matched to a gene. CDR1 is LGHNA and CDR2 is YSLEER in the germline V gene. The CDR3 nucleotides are TGCGCCAGCAGCCAGCGGACTAGCGGGGGGCTCTCCCCAAGCACAGATACGCAGTATTTT. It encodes CASSQRTSGGLSPSTDTQYF.

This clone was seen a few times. CDR3 coding DNA: TGTGCCACCAGTGATCCCCGGACAGGGGTTAGCAATCAGCCCCAGCATTTT. Translation gives CATSDPRTGVSNQPQHF. The V and J genes are TRBV24-1 and TRBJ1-5; TRBD1 agrees at 9 bases. The CDR3 loop spans 17 amino acids. The V segment lost 3 bases and the J segment 0 bases; nucleotides outside the gene matches: 5. Germline V CDR1 and CDR2: KGHDR, SFDVKD.

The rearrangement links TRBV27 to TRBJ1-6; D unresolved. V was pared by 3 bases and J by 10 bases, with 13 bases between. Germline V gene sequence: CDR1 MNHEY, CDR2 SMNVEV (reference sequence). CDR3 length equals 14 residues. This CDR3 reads CASSFPEGGSPLHF. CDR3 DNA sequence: TGTGCCAGCAGTTTCCCCGAGGGCGGCTCACCCCTCCACTTT.

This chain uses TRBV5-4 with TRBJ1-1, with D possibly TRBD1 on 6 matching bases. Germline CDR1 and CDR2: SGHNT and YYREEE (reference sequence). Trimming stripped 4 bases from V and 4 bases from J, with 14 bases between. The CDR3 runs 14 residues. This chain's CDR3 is CASSQGHGFTEAFF. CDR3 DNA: TGTGCCAGCAGCCAGGGGCATGGCTTCACTGAAGCTTTCTTT. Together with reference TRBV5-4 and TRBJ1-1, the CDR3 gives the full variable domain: ETGVTQSPTHLIKTRGQQVTLRCSSQSGHNTVSWYQQALGQGPQFIFQYYREEENGRGNFPPRFSGLQFPNYSSELNVNALELDDSALYLCASSQGHGFTEAFFGQGTRLTVV.

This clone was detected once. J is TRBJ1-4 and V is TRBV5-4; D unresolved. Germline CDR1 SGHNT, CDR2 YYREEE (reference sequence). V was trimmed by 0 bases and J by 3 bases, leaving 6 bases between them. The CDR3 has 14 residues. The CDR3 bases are TGTGCCAGCAGCTTGGACAGTTCTAATGAAAAACTGTTTTTT. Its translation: CASSLDSSNEKLFF.

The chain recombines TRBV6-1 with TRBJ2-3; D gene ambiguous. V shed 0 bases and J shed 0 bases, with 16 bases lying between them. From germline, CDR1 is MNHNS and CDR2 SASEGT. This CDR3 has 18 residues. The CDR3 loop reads CASSEAAQQHHSTDTQYF. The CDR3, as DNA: TGTGCCAGCAGTGAAGCCGCGCAACAGCACCATAGCACAGATACGCAGTATTTT.

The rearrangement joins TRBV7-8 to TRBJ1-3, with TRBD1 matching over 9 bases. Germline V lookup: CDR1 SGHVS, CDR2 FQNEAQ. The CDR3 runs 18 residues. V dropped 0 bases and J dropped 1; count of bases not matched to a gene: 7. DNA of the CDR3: TGTGCCAGCAGCTTAGCCTCCGGGACAGGGTTTTCTGGAAACACCATATATTTT. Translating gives CASSLASGTGFSGNTIYF.

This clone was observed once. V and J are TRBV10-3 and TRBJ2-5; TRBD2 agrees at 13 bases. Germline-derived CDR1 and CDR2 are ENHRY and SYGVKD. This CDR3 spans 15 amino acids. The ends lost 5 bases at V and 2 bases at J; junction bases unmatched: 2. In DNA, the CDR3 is TGTGCCATCAGTTCGACTAGCGGGGGGCAAGAGACCCAGTACTTC. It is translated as CAISSTSGGQETQYF.

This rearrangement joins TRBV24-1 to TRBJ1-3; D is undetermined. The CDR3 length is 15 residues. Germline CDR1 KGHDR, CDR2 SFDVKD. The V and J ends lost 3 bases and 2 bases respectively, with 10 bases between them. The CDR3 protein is CATSDPYTAGNTIYF. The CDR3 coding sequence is TGTGCCACCAGTGATCCCTACACGGCTGGAAACACCATATATTTT.

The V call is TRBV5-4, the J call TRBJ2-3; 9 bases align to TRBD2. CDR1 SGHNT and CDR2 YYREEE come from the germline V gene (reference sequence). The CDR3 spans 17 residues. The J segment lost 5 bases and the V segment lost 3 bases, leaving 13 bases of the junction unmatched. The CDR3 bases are TGTGCCAGCAGCTCCCGGCTAGCGGGGCCACAGGTAGATACGCAGTATTTT. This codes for CASSSRLAGPQVDTQYF.

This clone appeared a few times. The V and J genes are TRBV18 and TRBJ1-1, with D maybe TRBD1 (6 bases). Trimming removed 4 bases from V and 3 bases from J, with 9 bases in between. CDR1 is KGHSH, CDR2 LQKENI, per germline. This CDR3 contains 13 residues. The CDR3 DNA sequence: TGTGCCAGCTCACTGGACAGACACACTGAAGCTTTCTTT. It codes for CASSLDRHTEAFF.

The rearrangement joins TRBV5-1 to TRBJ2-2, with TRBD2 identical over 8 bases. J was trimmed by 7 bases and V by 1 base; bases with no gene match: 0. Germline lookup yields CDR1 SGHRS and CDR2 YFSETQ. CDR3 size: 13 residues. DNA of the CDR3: TGCGCCAGCAGCTTGAGCGGGGGCGGGGAGCTGTTTTTT. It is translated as CASSLSGGGELFF.

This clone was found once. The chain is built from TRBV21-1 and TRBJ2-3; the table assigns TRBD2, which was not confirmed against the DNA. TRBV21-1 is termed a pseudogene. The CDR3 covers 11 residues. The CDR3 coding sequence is TGTGCCAGCAGCAAACTAGATACGCAGTATTTT. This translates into CASSKLDTQYF.

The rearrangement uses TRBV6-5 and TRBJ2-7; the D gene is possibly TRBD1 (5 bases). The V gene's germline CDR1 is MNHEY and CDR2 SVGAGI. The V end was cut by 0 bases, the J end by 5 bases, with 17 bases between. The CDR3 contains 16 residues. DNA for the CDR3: TGTGCCAGCAGTTACTCTTACTGGCAGGGCAAGAACGAGCAGTACTTC. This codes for CASSYSYWQGKNEQYF.

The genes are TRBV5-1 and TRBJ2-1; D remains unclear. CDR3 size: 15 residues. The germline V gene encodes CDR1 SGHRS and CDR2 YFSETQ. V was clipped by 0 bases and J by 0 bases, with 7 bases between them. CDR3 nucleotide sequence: TGCGCCAGCAGCTTGGAGGATACCTCCTACAATGAGCAGTTCTTC. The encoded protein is CASSLEDTSYNEQFF.

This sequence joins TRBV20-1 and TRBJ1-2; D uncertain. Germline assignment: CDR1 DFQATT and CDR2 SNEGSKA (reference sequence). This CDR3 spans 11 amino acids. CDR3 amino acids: CMSAGPYGYTF. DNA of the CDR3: TGCATGTCGGCAGGCCCCTATGGCTACACCTTC.

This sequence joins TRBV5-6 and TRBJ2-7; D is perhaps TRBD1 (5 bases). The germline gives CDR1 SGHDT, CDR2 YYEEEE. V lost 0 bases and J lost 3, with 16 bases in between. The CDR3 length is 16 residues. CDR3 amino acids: CASSLANLGVFYEQYF. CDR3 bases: TGTGCCAGCAGCTTGGCCAATTTAGGGGTTTTCTACGAGCAGTACTTC.

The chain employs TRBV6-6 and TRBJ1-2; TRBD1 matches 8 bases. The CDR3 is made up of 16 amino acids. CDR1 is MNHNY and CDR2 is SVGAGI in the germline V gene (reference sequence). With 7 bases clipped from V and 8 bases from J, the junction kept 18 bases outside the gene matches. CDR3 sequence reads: CASIPYQGAGGIGYTF. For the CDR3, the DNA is TGTGCCAGCATCCCCTATCAGGGAGCAGGGGGCATCGGCTACACCTTC.

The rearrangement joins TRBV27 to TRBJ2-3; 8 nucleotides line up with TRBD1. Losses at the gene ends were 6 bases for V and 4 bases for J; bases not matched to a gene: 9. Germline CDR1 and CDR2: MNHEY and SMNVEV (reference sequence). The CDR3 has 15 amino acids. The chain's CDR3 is CASSDRGLGADTQYF. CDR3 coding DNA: TGTGCCAGCAGCGACAGGGGTTTGGGCGCAGATACGCAGTATTTT.

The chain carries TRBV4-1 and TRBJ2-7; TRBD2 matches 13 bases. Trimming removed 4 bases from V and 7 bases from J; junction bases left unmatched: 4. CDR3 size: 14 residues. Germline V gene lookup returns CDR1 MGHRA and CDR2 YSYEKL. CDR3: CASSPSGLAGEQYF. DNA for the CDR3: TGCGCCAGCAGCCCCTCGGGACTAGCGGGAGAGCAGTACTTC.

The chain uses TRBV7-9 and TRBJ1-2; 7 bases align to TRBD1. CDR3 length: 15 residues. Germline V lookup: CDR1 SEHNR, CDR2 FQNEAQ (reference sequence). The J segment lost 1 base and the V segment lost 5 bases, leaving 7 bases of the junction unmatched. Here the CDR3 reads CASSPGGDSNYGYTF. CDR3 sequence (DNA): TGTGCCAGCAGCCCAGGGGGGGACAGTAACTATGGCTACACCTTC.

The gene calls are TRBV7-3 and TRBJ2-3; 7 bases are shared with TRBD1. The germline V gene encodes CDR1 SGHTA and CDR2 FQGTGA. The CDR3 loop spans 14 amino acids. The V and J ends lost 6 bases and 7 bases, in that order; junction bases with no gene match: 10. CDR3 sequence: CASSQDRVSNTQYF. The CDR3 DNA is TGTGCCAGCAGTCAAGACAGGGTGTCAAATACGCAGTATTTT.

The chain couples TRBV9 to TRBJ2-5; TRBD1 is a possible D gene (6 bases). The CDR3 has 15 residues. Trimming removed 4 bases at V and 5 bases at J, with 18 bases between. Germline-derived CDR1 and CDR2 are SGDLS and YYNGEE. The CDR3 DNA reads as TGTGCCAGCAGCCCCCGACAGGAACAGGAGGAGACCCAGTACTTC. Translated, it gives CASSPRQEQEETQYF.

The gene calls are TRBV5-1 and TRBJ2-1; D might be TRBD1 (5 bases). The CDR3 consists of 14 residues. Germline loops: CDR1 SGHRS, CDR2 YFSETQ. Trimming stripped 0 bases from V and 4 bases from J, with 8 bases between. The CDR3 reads CASSLEGRYNEQFF. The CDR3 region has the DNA TGCGCCAGCAGCTTGGAGGGGCGGTACAATGAGCAGTTCTTC.